These T cell receptor beta chains were read from a single sample in a study of CD8 T cells in ankylosing spondylitis. TCRdb used MiXCR to reprocess the 5' RACE reads, holding one entry per CDR3 protein. The sample holds about 170,000 distinct CDR3 sequences, about 16% seen once. Material: blood, either unsorted or a sorted T cell fraction (not recorded which). These receptors were obtained from a male donor with ankylosing spondylitis or in good health (not recorded which). The CDR3 runs from the conserved cysteine through the conserved F or W. D genes are given only for firm matches. Clone sizes are given selectively: once, few, many, or a class where the clone is expanded.

TRBJ2-5 | . | . | TRBV7-9 | TGTGCCAGCAGCTCCCGTGGGAGCCCGGGGCAGACCCAGTACTTC | CASSSRGSPGQTQYF
TRBJ2-3 | TRBD2 | . | TRBV7-2 | TGTGCCAGCAGCGCCGGACTAGCGGGATTGTCGCAGTATTTT | CASSAGLAGLSQYF
TRBJ2-7 | . | many | TRBV12-3/TRBV12-4 | TGTGCCAGCAGTTTGGCCTATAGGGAGCAGTACTTC | CASSLAYREQYF
TRBJ2-3 | . | few | TRBV18 | TGTGCCAGCTCACCACCGGCCCGACTAGACCACACAGATACGCAGTATTTT | CASSPPARLDHTDTQYF
TRBJ1-5 | . | few | TRBV6-2/TRBV6-3 | TGTGCCAGCAGAGGACCACTGGGTAGCCTTGTGGATCAGCCCCAGCATTTT | CASRGPLGSLVDQPQHF
TRBJ1-2 | TRBD1 | . | TRBV20-1 | TGCAGTGCTGTGACAGGGTTGGGTAACTATGGCTACACCTTC | CSAVTGLGNYGYTF
TRBJ1-4 | TRBD1 | many | TRBV20-1 | TGCAGTGCGAAAACCGGGACAGCAGACGAAAAACTGTTTTTT | CSAKTGTADEKLFF
TRBJ2-1 | . | many | TRBV29-1 | TGCAGCGTTTTATGGAAGTGGGGGACGGTTGAGCAGTTCTTC | CSVLWKWGTVEQFF
TRBJ2-7 | . | . | TRBV6-1 | TGTGCCAGCAGCGGACTTATGTCCTACGAGCAGTACTTC | CASSGLMSYEQYF
TRBJ2-1 | . | many | TRBV27 | TGTGCCAGCAGTTACGGAACCAACTCCTACAATGAGCAGTTCTTC | CASSYGTNSYNEQFF
TRBJ2-7 | . | few | TRBV21-1 | TGTGCCAGCAGCGTAACCCAAAGCCGACAGGGGGCGCCGAAAAACGAGCAGTACTTC | CASSVTQSRQGAPKNEQYF
TRBJ2-3 | TRBD2 | . | TRBV5-1 | TGCGCCAGCAGCATACCGACTAGCGGTGATACGCAGTATTTT | CASSIPTSGDTQYF
TRBJ2-6 | TRBD1 | few | TRBV4-2 | TGTGCCAGCAGCCAACTTGGACAGGAGGTCGACCACTCTGGGGCCAACGTCCTGACTTTC | CASSQLGQEVDHSGANVLTF
TRBJ1-5 | . | many | TRBV5-6 | TGTGCCAGCAGCTTCGGACGACGGAATCAGCCCCAGCATTTT | CASSFGRRNQPQHF
TRBJ2-7 | TRBD2 | . | TRBV7-2 | TGTGCCAGCAGCCCTAGCGGGAGTTTGACCTACGAGCAGTACTTC | CASSPSGSLTYEQYF
TRBJ1-3 | . | . | TRBV29-1 | TGCAGCGCAGCCCCGATGGGTTCTGGAAACACCATATATTTT | CSAAPMGSGNTIYF
TRBJ1-5 | . | . | TRBV27 | TGTGCCAGCAGTTCCCGGGCAGGGAGGGGGAATCAGCCCCAGCATTTT | CASSSRAGRGNQPQHF
TRBJ2-5 | . | few | TRBV7-2 | TGTGCCAGCAGCTTAAGTCTCAGGGCAGGGCAAGAGACCCAGTACTTC | CASSLSLRAGQETQYF
TRBJ2-5 | . | many | TRBV7-6 | TGTGCCAGCAGCTTATATCCGGGGGAGACCCAGTACTTC | CASSLYPGETQYF
TRBJ2-5 | TRBD2 | few | TRBV24-1 | TGTGCCACCAGTGATGGGTCTAGCGGTTACCAAGAGACCCAGTACTTC | CATSDGSSGYQETQYF
TRBJ1-2 | . | . | TRBV20-1 | TGCAGTGCCCGAGGCAGGAACTATGGCTACACCTTC | CSARGRNYGYTF
TRBJ1-5 | TRBD1 | once | TRBV20-1 | TGCAGTGCTAGAGACCTAACAGGGGGGGGGTATAGCAATCAGCCCCAGCATTTT | CSARDLTGGGYSNQPQHF
TRBJ2-3 | TRBD2 | once | TRBV20-1 | TGCAGTGCTGTGAGCGGGAGTGGCACAGATACGCAGTATTTT | CSAVSGSGTDTQYF
TRBJ2-3 | . | . | TRBV3-1 | TGTGCCAGCAGCGTCGGGAATAAGGGACGTACGCAGTATTTT | CASSVGNKGRTQYF
TRBJ1-5 | . | . | TRBV6-5 | TGTGCCAGCAGTTACTCTTCCCATCAGCCCCAGCATTTT | CASSYSSHQPQHF
TRBJ1-6 | TRBD1 | . | TRBV7-8 | TGTGCCAGCAGCGGAAGGGACAGGGGATCCTATAATTCACCCCTCCACTTT | CASSGRDRGSYNSPLHF
TRBJ1-1 | TRBD1 | many | TRBV20-1 | TGCAGTGCTAGAGAAATGGGTTCAGGGGGGGATGAAGCTTTCTTT | CSAREMGSGGDEAFF
TRBJ1-6 | . | many | TRBV20-1 | TGCAGTGCCTCGTCTCCAGGAACTAATTCACCCCTCCACTTT | CSASSPGTNSPLHF
TRBJ1-4 | TRBD1 | many | TRBV29-1 | TGCAGCGTTGAAGGGACAGGTACCAATGAAAAACTGTTTTTT | CSVEGTGTNEKLFF
TRBJ2-3 | . | . | TRBV7-2 | TGTGCCAGCAGCTTAGACGTGGACACAGATACGCAGTATTTT | CASSLDVDTDTQYF
TRBJ2-2 | . | . | TRBV30 | TGTGCCTGGAGTGGGGGGGCCGGGGAGCTGTTTTTT | CAWSGGAGELFF
TRBJ2-1 | TRBD2 | . | TRBV6-5 | TGTGCCAGCAGTTACCGCACGGGGGGGACCTCAAAATCCGATGAGCAGTTCTTC | CASSYRTGGTSKSDEQFF
TRBJ1-1 | . | . | TRBV28 | TGTGCCAGCAGTCAACCGGGACGGGGGACTTCTAGTTTCTTT | CASSQPGRGTSSFF
TRBJ1-2 | . | . | TRBV28 | TGTGCCAGCAGCTACAAGCCAGCCTATGGCTACACCTTC | CASSYKPAYGYTF
TRBJ2-1 | . | many | TRBV5-1 | TGCGCCAGCAGCTTGGAAGGGCCAGGGACAATAGGTGGGAATGAGCAGTTCTTC | CASSLEGPGTIGGNEQFF
TRBJ2-1 | . | many | TRBV20-1 | TGCAGTGCTAGCCGGGCCTACAATGAGCAGTTCTTC | CSASRAYNEQFF
TRBJ2-7 | TRBD2 | many | TRBV20-1 | TGCAGTGCCGGTAGCGGGAGCTTGGACGAGCAGTACTTC | CSAGSGSLDEQYF
TRBJ1-1 | TRBD1 | many | TRBV2 | TGTGCCAGCAGTGTAACCGGGACAGGGGGTGGCACTGAAGCTTTCTTT | CASSVTGTGGGTEAFF
TRBJ2-1 | . | many | TRBV20-1 | TGCAGTGCTAGGGACCGCCCCAGCGCCTCCTACAATGAGCAGTTCTTC | CSARDRPSASYNEQFF
TRBJ2-4 | . | many | TRBV7-3 | TGTGCCAGCAGTTTTAGCGGGACAGGCATTCAGTACTTC | CASSFSGTGIQYF
TRBJ2-1 | . | . | TRBV18 | TGTGCCAGCTCACCACCGTCCGGAGGCGATGAGCAGTTCTTC | CASSPPSGGDEQFF
TRBJ2-2 | . | many | TRBV27 | TGTGCCAGCAGAACCCCAGGGCGGACCGGGGAGCTGTTTTTT | CASRTPGRTGELFF
TRBJ1-4 | TRBD1 | few | TRBV5-1 | TGCGCCAGCAGCCCCGGACAGGGCGCAACTAATGAAAAACTGTTTTTT | CASSPGQGATNEKLFF
TRBJ2-1 | TRBD2 | few | TRBV20-1 | TGCAGTGCTATAACCGGGACTAGGGACCACAATGAGCAGTTCTTC | CSAITGTRDHNEQFF
TRBJ2-2 | . | many | TRBV5-1 | TGCGCCAGCAGCTTGGCTCGGGACACCGGGGAGCTGTTTTTT | CASSLARDTGELFF
TRBJ2-3 | . | few | TRBV5-1 | TGCGCCAGCAGCTTCGAACTAGGCGGGACAGATACGCAGTATTTT | CASSFELGGTDTQYF
TRBJ2-7 | . | few | TRBV4-1 | TGCGCCAGCAGCCAAGGGGACGTTTTACGCTCCTACGAGCAGTACTTC | CASSQGDVLRSYEQYF
TRBJ1-3 | TRBD1 | many | TRBV10-3 | TGTGCCATCAGTGACCCGGAGGGGGCCACTGGAAACACCATATATTTT | CAISDPEGATGNTIYF
TRBJ2-7 | TRBD1 | few | TRBV28 | TGTGCCAGCAGTTTCAGGGGGATCAAAGGGGAGCAGTACTTC | CASSFRGIKGEQYF
TRBJ1-1 | . | few | TRBV7-2 | TGTGCCAGCAGCGCGGGACGGAACACTGAAGCTTTCTTT | CASSAGRNTEAFF
TRBJ2-2 | TRBD1 | many | TRBV5-1 | TGCGCCAGCAGCTTGGTACAGGGGAGAACCGGGGAGCTGTTTTTT | CASSLVQGRTGELFF
TRBJ2-1 | TRBD2 | many | TRBV4-1 | TGCGCCAGCAGCCGCGAGGGACTAGCGGGAGGTTTATACAATGAGCAGTTCTTC | CASSREGLAGGLYNEQFF
TRBJ1-1 | . | many | TRBV9 | TGTGCCAGCAGCGATATGGGGACGGAGAACACTGAAGCTTTCTTT | CASSDMGTENTEAFF
TRBJ1-1 | . | many | TRBV27 | TGTGCCAGCAGTGGGAGATTCCACACTGAAGCTTTCTTT | CASSGRFHTEAFF
TRBJ2-7 | TRBD2 | many | TRBV29-1 | TGCAGCGTTTCCGGGACTAACTACGAGCAGTACTTC | CSVSGTNYEQYF
TRBJ2-2 | . | . | TRBV20-1 | TGCAGTGCGTCTCAAGACACCGGGGAGCTGTTTTTT | CSASQDTGELFF
TRBJ2-7 | . | many | TRBV20-1 | TGCAGAGCAGGGTGGAGTCCTTACGAGCAGTACTTC | CRAGWSPYEQYF
TRBJ2-3 | TRBD2 | many | TRBV7-2 | TGTGCCAGCAGCTCTAGCGGGAGTAGGCATACGCAGTATTTT | CASSSSGSRHTQYF
TRBJ1-5 | . | many | TRBV12-3/TRBV12-4 | TGTGCCAGCAGTTCGGGTCAGCCCCAGCATTTT | CASSSGQPQHF